Following are 11 T cell receptor beta chains from one sample sequenced in a study of OX40 agonist ivuxolimab in advanced cancers. Assay used: immunoSEQ multiplex PCR; TCRdb lists only in-frame clones, some missing. The table shows about 7,000 clones, with over 70% occurring only once. Sequenced material: CD4+ or CD8+ T cells sorted from blood, taken in a trial of the OX40 agonist ivuxolimab. The receptors derive from an adult with an advanced solid tumor such as melanoma, head and neck, liver or kidney cancer.

V and J are TRBV6-5 and TRBJ2-7; possibly TRBD2 for D (5 bases). Germline V gene sequence: CDR1 MNHEY, CDR2 SVGAGI. Trimming removed 6 bases at V and 0 bases at J, with 12 bases between. CDR3 length: 14 amino acids. The CDR3 DNA follows: TGTGCCAGCAGGCCTGGACTCCACTCCTACGAGCAGTACTTC. Its translation is CASRPGLHSYEQYF.

The chain is built from TRBV7-9 and TRBJ2-7, with D unclear. Germline values: CDR1 SEHNR, CDR2 FQNEAQ (reference sequence). Deletions cut 5 bases from V and 3 bases from J, with 11 bases between. The CDR3 is 13 amino acids. The CDR3 reads CASSPGPNYEQYF. The CDR3 DNA follows: TGTGCCAGCAGCCCCGGACCGAACTACGAGCAGTACTTC.

Relative to its sample, this clone is medium-sized. The chain employs TRBV28 and TRBJ1-2; no firm D call. CDR1 is MDHEN and CDR2 is SYDVKM in the germline V gene. The V end was cut by 2 bases, the J end by 0 bases, with 10 bases between. The CDR3 contains 15 residues. The CDR3 loop is CASSLEEGTNYGYTF. The CDR3 DNA sequence: TGTGCCAGCAGTTTAGAGGAAGGGACTAACTATGGCTACACCTTC.

The chain links TRBV2 to TRBJ2-3, with D unclear. V was pared by 5 bases and J by 2 bases, with 11 bases between. The germline gives CDR1 SNHLY, CDR2 FYNNEI. CDR3 length equals 14 residues. The CDR3 DNA follows: TGTGCCAGCAGTCAAACGGCCGTCACAGATACGCAGTATTTT. The encoded protein is CASSQTAVTDTQYF. Filled out from reference TRBV2 and TRBJ2-3, the complete variable domain reads EPEVTQTPSHQVTQMGQEVILRCVPISNHLYFYWYRQILGQKVEFLVSFYNNEISEKSEIFDDQFSVERPDGSNFTLKIRSTKLEDSAMYFCASSQTAVTDTQYFGPGTRLTVL.

This clone is labeled medium-sized (0.01 to 0.1%). The chain has TRBV6-6 and TRBJ1-1; 7 bases are shared with TRBD1. Germline CDR1 MNHNY, CDR2 SVGAGI (reference sequence). The CDR3 loop spans 15 amino acids. Unmatched junction bases numbered 5, after V lost 4 bases and J lost 0 bases. CDR3 protein: CASSLDRLMNTEAFF. Written as DNA, the CDR3 is TGTGCCAGCAGTTTGGACAGGCTCATGAACACTGAAGCTTTCTTT.

This clone was recorded a few times. V usage is TRBV12-5 and J usage is TRBJ2-7; 8 bases map to TRBD2. CDR3 size: 12 residues. V gave up 7 bases and J gave up 4 bases; unmatched junction bases: 3. The germline CDR1 and CDR2 sequences are LGHNT and FRNRAP. The DNA for the CDR3 is TGTGCTAGTGCGAGCGGGAGTTACGAGCAGTACTTC. This sequence encodes CASASGSYEQYF.

Judged by abundance, this clone is medium-sized (0.01 to 0.1%). The rearrangement uses TRBV30 and TRBJ1-1, with a possible D match to TRBD1 (5 bases). CDR1 is GTSNPN and CDR2 is SVGIG in the germline V gene (reference sequence). Trimming shortened V by 1 base and J by 1 base, and 7 bases separated the two germline ends. The CDR3 is 13 amino acids. DNA of the CDR3: TGTGCCTGGAGTGAAGGGACGAACACTGAAGCTTTCTTT. Translated, it gives CAWSEGTNTEAFF. Variable domain in full (rest from reference TRBV30 and TRBJ1-1): SQTIHQWPATLVQPVGSPLSLECTVEGTSNPNLYWYRQAAGRGLQLLFYSVGIGQISSEVPQNLSASRPQDRQFILSSKKLLLSDSGFYLCAWSEGTNTEAFFGQGTRLTVV.

The CDR3 sequence is CAISESGLWDEQFF. For the CDR3, the DNA is TGTGCCATCAGTGAGTCGGGACTCTGGGATGAGCAGTTCTTC. The rearrangement joins TRBV10-3 to TRBJ2-1, with D tentatively TRBD2 (6 bases). Germline values: CDR1 ENHRY, CDR2 SYGVKD. The length of the CDR3 is 14 residues. Trimming left V 0 bases short and J 8 bases short, with 11 bases between.

The chain has TRBV19 and TRBJ1-3, with TRBD1 matching 7 bases. The DNA matches TRBJ2-2 better at its end, which makes the J call doubtful. CDR3 length equals 15 residues. Germline-derived CDR1 and CDR2 are LNHDA and SQIVND (reference sequence). The CDR3 spells CASDEGARGTGELFF. The CDR3 DNA reads TGTGCCAGTGACGAGGGGGCTCGGGGCACCGGGGAGCTGTTTTTT.

The rearrangement uses TRBV19 and TRBJ2-1, with 7 bases fitting TRBD2. The CDR3 length is 14 residues. J was trimmed by 5 bases and V by 4 bases; bases with no gene match: 5. Per the germline V gene, CDR1 is LNHDA and CDR2 is SQIVND (reference sequence). The chain's CDR3 is CASSSGRIHNEQFF. The CDR3 region has the DNA TGTGCCAGTAGTAGCGGGAGAATCCACAATGAGCAGTTCTTC.

The gene calls are TRBV27 and TRBJ2-7; TRBD2 agrees at 7 bases. Germline CDR1 reads MNHEY; CDR2 reads SMNVEV (reference sequence). CDR3 length: 14 amino acids. V lost 2 bases and J lost 4; bases outside the gene matches: 5. The CDR3 region has the DNA TGTGCCAGCAGTTTAGTGGGACTAACATACGAGCAGTACTTC. This codes for CASSLVGLTYEQYF.